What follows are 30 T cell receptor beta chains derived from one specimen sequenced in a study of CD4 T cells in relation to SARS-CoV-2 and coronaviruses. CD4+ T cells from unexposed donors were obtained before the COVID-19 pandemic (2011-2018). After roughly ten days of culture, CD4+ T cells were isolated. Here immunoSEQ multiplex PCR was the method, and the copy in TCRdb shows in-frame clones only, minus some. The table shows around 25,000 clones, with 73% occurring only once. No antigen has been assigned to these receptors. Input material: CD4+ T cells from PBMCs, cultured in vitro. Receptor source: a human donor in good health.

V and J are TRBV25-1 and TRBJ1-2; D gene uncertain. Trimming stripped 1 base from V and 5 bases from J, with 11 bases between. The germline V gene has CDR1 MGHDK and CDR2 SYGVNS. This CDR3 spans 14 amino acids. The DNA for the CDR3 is TGTGCCAGCAGTGAATCGGTGTCGCGGTATGGCTACACCTTC. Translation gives CASSESVSRYGYTF.

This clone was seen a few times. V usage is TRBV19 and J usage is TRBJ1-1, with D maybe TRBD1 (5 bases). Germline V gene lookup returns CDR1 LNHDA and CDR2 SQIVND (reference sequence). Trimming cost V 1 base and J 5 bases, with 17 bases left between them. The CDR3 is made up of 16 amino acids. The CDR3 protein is CASSIGFGGRGTEAFF. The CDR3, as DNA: TGTGCCAGTAGTATAGGTTTCGGGGGAAGGGGTACTGAAGCTTTCTTT.

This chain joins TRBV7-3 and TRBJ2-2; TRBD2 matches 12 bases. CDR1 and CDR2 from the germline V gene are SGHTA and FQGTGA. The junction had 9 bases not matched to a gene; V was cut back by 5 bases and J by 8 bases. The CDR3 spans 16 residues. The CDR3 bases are TGTGCCAGCAGCCCGTCTAGCGGGAGGGTGTCTGGGGAGCTGTTTTTT. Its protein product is CASSPSSGRVSGELFF.

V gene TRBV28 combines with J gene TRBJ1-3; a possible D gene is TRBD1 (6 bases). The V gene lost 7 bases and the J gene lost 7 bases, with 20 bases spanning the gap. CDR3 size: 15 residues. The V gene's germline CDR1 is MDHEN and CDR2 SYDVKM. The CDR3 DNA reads TGTGCCAGCAACTCCCCAGGGGAGGTGGGGAACACCATATATTTT. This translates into CASNSPGEVGNTIYF.

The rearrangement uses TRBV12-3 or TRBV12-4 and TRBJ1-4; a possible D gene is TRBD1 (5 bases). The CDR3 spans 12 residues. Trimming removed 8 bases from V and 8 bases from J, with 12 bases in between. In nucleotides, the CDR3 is TGTGCCAGCGGGGGTAGGGTGGAAAAACTGTTTTTT. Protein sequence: CASGGRVEKLFF.

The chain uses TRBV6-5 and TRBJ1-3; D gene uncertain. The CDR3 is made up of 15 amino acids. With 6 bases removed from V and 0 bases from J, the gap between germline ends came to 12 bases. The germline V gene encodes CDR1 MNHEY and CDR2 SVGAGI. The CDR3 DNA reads TGTGCCAGCAGGGGTAGGAACCCCTCTGGAAACACCATATATTTT. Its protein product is CASRGRNPSGNTIYF.

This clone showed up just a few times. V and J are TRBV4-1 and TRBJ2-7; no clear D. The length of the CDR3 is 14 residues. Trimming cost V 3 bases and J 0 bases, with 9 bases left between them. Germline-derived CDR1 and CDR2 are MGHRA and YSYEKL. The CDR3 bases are TGCGCCAGCAGCCATTCGCTGTACTCCTACGAGCAGTACTTC. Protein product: CASSHSLYSYEQYF.

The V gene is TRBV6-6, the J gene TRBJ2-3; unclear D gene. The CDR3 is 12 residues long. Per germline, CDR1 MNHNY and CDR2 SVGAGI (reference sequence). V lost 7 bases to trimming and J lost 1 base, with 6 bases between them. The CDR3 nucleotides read TGTGCCAGCACACCGGGCACAGATACGCAGTATTTT. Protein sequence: CASTPGTDTQYF.

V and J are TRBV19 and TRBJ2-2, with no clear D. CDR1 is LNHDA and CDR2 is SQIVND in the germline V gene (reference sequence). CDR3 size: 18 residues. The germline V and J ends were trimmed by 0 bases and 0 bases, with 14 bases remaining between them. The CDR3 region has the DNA TGTGCCAGTAGTATAGATCAGAATCTGCGATCGAACACCGGGGAGCTGTTTTTT. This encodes CASSIDQNLRSNTGELFF.

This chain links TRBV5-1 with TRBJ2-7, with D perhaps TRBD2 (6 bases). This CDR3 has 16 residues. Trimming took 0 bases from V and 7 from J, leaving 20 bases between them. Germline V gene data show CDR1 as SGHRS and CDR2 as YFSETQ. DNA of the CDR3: TGCGCCAGCAGCTTGGAGTTGGGGATCGCGGGACCTGAGCAGTACTTC. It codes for CASSLELGIAGPEQYF.

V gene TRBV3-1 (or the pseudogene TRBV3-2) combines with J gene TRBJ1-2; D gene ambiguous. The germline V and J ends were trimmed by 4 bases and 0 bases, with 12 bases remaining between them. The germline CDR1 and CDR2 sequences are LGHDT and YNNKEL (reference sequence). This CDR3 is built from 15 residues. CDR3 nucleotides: TGTGCCAGCAGCCTCCTCCGGGAAGCTAACTATGGCTACACCTTC. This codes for CASSLLREANYGYTF.

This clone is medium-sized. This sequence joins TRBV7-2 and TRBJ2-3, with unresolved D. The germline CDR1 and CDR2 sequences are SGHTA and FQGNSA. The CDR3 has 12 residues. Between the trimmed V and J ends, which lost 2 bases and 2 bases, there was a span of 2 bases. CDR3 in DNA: TGTGCCAGCAGCTTATACACAGATACGCAGTATTTT. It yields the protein CASSLYTDTQYF.

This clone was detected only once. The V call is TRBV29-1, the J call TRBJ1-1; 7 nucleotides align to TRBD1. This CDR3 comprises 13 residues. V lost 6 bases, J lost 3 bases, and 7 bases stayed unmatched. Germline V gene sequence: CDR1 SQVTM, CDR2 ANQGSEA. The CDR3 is CSVKTGEYTEAFF. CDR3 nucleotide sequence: TGCAGCGTCAAAACAGGGGAGTACACTGAAGCTTTCTTT. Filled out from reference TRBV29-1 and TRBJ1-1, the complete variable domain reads SAVISQKPSRDICQRGTSLTIQCQVDSQVTMMFWYRQQPGQSLTLIATANQGSEATYESGFVIDKFPISRPNLTFSTLTVSNMSPEDSSIYLCSVKTGEYTEAFFGQGTRLTVV.

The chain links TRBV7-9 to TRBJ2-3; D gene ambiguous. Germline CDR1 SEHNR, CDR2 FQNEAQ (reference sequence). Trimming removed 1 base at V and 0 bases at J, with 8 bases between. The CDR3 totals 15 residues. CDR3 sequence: CASSLVRVSTDTQYF. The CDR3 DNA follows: TGTGCCAGCAGCTTAGTCCGTGTTAGCACAGATACGCAGTATTTT.

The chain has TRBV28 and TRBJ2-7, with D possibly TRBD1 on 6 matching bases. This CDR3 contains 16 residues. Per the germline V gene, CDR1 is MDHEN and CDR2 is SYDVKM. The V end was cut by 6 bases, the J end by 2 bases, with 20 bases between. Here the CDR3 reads CASSRAPGVIAYEQYF. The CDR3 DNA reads TGTGCCAGCAGCAGAGCCCCAGGGGTGATCGCCTACGAGCAGTACTTC.

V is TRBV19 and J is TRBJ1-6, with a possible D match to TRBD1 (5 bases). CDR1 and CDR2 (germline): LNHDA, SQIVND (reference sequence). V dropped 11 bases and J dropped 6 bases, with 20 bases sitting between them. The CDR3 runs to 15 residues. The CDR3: CAARDRPGGNSPLHF. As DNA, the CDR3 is TGTGCCGCCCGGGACCGCCCGGGGGGTAATTCACCCCTCCACTTT. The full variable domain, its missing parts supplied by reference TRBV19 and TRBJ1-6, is DGGITQSPKYLFRKEGQNVTLSCEQNLNHDAMYWYRQDPGQGLRLIYYSQIVNDFQKGDIAEGYSVSREKKESFPLTVTSAQKNPTAFYLCAARDRPGGNSPLHFGNGTRLTVT.

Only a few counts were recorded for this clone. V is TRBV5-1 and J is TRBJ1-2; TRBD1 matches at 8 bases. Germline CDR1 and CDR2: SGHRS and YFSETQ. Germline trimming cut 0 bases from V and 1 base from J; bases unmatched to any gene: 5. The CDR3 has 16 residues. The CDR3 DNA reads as TGCGCCAGCAGCTTGGACACAGGGGGAGTTAACTATGGCTACACCTTC. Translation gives CASSLDTGGVNYGYTF.

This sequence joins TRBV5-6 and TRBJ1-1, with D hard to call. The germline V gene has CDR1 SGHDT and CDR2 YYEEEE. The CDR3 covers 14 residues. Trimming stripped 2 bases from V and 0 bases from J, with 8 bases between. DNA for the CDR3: TGTGCCAGCAGCTTCTGGGAATTGAACACTGAAGCTTTCTTT. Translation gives CASSFWELNTEAFF.

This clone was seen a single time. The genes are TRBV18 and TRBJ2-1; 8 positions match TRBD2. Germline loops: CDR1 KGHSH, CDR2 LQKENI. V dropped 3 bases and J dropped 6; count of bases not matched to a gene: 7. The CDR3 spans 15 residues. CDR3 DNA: TGTGCCAGCTCACCGGTTACTAGCGGATCCAATGAGCAGTTCTTC. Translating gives CASSPVTSGSNEQFF.

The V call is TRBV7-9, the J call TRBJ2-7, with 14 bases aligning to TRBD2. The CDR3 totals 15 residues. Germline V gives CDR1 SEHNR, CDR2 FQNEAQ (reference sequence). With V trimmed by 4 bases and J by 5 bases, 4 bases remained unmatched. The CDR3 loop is CASSWGLAGADEQYF. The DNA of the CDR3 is TGTGCCAGCAGCTGGGGACTAGCGGGAGCAGACGAGCAGTACTTC.

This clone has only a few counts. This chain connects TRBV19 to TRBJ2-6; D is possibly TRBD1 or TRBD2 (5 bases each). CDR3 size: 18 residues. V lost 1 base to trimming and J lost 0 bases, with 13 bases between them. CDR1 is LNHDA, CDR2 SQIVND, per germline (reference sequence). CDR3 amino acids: CASSIVRGSNSGANVLTF. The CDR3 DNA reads TGTGCCAGTAGTATAGTTCGGGGCTCGAACTCTGGGGCCAACGTCCTGACTTTC.

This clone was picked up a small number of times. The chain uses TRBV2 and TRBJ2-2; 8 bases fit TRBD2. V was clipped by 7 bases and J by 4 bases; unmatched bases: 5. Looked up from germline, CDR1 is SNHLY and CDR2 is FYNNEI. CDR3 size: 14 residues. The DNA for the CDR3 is TGTGCCAGCATTGCGGGGGGAATCACCGGGGAGCTGTTTTTT. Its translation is CASIAGGITGELFF.

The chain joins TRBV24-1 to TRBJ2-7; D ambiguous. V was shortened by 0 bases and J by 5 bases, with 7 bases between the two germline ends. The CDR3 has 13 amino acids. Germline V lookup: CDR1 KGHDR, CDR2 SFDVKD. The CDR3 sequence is CATSDLKADEQYF. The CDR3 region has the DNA TGTGCCACCAGTGATTTGAAGGCGGACGAGCAGTACTTC.

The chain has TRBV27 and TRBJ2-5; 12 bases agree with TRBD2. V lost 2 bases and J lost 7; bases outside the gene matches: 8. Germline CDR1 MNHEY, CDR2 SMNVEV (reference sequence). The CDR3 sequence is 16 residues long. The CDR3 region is CASSLDTSGRLGTQYF. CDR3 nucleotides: TGTGCCAGCAGTTTAGATACTAGCGGGAGGTTGGGGACCCAGTACTTC.

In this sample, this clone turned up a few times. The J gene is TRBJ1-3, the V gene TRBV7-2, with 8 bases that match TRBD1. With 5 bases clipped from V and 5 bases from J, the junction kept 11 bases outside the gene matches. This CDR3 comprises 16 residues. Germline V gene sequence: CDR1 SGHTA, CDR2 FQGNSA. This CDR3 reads CASSLQSGTGRNTIYF. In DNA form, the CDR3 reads TGTGCCAGCAGCCTACAGTCCGGGACAGGACGAAACACCATATATTTT.

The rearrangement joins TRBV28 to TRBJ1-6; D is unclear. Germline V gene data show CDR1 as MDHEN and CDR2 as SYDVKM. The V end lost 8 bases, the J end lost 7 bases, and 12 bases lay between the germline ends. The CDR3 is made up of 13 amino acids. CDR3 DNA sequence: TGTGCCAGCTGTGGTCCGGGAAATTCACCCCTCCACTTT. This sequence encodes CASCGPGNSPLHF.

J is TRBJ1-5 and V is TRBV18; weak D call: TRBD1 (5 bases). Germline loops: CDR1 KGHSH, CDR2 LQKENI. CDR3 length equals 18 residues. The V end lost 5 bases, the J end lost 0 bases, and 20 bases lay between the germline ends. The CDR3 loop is CASSAQNTGVSSNQPQHF. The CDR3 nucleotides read TGTGCCAGCTCAGCCCAGAATACAGGCGTAAGTAGCAATCAGCCCCAGCATTTT.

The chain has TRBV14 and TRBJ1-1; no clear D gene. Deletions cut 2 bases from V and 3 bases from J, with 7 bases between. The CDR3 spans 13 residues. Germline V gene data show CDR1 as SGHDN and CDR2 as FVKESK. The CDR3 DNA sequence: TGTGCCAGCAGCCAACTATCTGACACTGAAGCTTTCTTT. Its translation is CASSQLSDTEAFF.

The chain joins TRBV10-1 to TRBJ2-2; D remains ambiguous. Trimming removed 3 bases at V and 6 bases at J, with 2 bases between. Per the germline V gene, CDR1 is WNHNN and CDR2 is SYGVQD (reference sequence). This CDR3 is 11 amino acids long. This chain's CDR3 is CASSDSGELFF. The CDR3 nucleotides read TGCGCCAGCAGTGACTCCGGGGAGCTGTTTTTT.

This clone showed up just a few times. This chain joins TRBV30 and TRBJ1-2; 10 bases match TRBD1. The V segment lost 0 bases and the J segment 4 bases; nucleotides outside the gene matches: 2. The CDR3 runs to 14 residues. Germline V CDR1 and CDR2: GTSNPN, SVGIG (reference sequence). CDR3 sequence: CAWSVTGGFYGYTF. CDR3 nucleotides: TGTGCCTGGAGTGTGACAGGGGGCTTCTATGGCTACACCTTC.